This TCR beta chain emerged from a study of T cells after yellow fever vaccination. This clonotype was seen ten or more times. V shed 6 bases and J 0 bases; nucleotides not matched to a gene: 9. There are 16 residues in the CDR3. Per germline, CDR1 MGHDK and CDR2 SYGVNS. MiXCR, applied by TCRdb to the 5' RACE reads, yields one record per CDR3 protein. This table has 230,000 or so distinct CDR3 sequences, roughly 4% appearing once. The rearrangement links TRBV25-1 to TRBJ1-1; TRBD1 aligns across 8 bases. This TCR derives from a man between 18 and 35 years old who received the YFV17D yellow fever vaccine. Specimen: PBMCs, collected 15 days after the yellow fever booster vaccination. The chain's CDR3 is CASRETGGRMNTEAFF. The CDR3 nucleotides read TGTGCCAGCAGGGAAACAGGGGGGCGTATGAACACTGAAGCTTTCTTT.